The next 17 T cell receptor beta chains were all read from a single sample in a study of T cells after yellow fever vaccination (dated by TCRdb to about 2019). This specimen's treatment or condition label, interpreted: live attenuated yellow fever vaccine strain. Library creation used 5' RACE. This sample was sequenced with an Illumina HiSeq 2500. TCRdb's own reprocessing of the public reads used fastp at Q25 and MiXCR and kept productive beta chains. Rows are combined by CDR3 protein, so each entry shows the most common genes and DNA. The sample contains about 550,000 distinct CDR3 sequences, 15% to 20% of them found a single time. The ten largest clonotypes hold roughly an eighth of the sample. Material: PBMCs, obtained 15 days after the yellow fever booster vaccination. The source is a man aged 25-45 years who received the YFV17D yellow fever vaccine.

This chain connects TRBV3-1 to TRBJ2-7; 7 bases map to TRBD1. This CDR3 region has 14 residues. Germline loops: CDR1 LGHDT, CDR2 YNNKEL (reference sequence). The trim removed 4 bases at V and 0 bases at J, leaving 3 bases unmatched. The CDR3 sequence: CASSPTGISYEQYF. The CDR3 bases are TGTGCCAGCAGCCCGACAGGGATCTCCTACGAGCAGTACTTC.

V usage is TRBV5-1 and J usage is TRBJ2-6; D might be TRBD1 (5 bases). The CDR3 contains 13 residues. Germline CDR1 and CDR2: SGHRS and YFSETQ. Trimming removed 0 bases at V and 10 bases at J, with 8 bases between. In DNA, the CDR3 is TGCGCCAGCAGCTTGGCCAGGGAAAACGTCCTGACTTTC. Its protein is CASSLARENVLTF.

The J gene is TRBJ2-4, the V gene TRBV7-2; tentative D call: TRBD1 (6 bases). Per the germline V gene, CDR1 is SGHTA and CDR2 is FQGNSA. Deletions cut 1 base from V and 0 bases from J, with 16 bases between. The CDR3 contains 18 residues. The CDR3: CASSLGPGTLLAKNIQYF. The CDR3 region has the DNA TGTGCCAGCAGCTTAGGGCCCGGGACATTACTAGCCAAAAACATTCAGTACTTC.

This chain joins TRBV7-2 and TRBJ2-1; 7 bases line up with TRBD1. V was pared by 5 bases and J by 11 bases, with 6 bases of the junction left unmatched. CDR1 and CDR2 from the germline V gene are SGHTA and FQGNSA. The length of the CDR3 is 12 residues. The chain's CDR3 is CASSPRQGQQFF. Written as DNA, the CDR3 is TGTGCCAGCAGCCCCCGACAGGGTCAGCAGTTCTTC.

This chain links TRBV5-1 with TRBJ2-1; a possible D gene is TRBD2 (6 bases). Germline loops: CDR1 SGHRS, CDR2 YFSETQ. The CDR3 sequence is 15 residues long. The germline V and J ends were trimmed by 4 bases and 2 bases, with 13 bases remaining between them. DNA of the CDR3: TGCGCCAGCAGCCAATCTAGCGAGACCTACAATGAGCAGTTCTTC. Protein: CASSQSSETYNEQFF.

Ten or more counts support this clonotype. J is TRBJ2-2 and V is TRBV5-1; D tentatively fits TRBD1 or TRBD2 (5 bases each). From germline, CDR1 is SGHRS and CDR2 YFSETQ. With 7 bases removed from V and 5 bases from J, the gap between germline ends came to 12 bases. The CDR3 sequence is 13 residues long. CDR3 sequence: CASSGQRTGELFF. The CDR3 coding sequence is TGCGCCAGCTCGGGGCAGAGAACCGGGGAGCTGTTTTTT.

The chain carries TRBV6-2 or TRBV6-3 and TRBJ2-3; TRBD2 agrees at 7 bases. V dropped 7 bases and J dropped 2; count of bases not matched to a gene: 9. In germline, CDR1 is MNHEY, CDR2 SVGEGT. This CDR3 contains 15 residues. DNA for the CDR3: TGTGCCAGCAAGGGTTCCGAGCGGGACACAGATACGCAGTATTTT. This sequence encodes CASKGSERDTDTQYF.

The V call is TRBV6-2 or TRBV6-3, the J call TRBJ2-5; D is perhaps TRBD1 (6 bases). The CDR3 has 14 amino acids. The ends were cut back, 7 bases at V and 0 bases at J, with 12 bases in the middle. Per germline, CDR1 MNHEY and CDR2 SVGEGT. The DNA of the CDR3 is TGTGCCAGCACCCGACGGGACAACCAAGAGACCCAGTACTTC. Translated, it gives CASTRRDNQETQYF.

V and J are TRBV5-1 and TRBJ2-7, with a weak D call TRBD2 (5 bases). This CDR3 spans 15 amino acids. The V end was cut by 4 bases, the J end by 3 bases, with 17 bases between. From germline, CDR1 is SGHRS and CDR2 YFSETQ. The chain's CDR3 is CASSPTEKRIYEQYF. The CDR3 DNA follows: TGCGCCAGCAGCCCCACGGAGAAGCGGATCTACGAGCAGTACTTC.

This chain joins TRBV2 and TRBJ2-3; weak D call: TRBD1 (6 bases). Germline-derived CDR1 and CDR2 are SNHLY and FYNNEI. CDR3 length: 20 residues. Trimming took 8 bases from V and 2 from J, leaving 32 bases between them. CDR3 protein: CASPQASTGLLDWATDTQYF. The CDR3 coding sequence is TGTGCCAGCCCTCAGGCATCGACAGGTCTACTAGATTGGGCCACAGATACGCAGTATTTT.

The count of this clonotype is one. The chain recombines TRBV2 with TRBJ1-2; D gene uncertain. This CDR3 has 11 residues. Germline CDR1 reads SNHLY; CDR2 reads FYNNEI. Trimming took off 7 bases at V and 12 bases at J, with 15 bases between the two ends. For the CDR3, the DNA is TGTGCCAGCACCTCGTCGACAAGGGACACCTTC. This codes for CASTSSTRDTF.

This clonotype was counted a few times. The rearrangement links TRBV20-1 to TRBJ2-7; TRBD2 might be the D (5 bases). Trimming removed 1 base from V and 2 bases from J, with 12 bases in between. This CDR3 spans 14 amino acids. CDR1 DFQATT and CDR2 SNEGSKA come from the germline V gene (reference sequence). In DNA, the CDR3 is TGCAGTGCTAGAGGAGGTAGCGACCCCTACGAGCAGTACTTC. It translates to CSARGGSDPYEQYF.

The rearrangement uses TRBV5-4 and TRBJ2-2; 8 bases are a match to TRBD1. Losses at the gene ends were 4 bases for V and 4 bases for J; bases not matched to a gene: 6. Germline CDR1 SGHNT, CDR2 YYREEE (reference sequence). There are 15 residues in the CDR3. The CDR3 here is CASSPGGGSTGELFF. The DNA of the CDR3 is TGTGCCAGCAGCCCAGGGGGCGGCAGCACCGGGGAGCTGTTTTTT.

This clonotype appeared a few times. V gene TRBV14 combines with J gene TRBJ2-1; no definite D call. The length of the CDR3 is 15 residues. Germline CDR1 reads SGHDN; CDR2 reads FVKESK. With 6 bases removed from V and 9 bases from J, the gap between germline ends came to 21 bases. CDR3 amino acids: CASRDRLRRAFEQFF. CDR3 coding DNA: TGTGCCAGCAGGGACCGCCTCCGAAGGGCATTTGAGCAGTTCTTC.

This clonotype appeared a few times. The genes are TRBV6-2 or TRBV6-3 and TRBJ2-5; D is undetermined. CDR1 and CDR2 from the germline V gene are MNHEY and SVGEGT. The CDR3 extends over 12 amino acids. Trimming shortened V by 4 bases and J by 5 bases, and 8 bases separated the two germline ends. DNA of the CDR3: TGTGCCAGCAGTTCTAGATCCGAGACCCAGTACTTC. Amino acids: CASSSRSETQYF.

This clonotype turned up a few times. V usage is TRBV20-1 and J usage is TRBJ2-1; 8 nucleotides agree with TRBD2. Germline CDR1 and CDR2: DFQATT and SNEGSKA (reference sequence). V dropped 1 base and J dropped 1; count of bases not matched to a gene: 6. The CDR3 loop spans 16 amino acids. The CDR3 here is CSARVGGGTSYNEQFF. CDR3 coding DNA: TGCAGTGCTAGAGTCGGCGGGGGGACGTCCTACAATGAGCAGTTCTTC.

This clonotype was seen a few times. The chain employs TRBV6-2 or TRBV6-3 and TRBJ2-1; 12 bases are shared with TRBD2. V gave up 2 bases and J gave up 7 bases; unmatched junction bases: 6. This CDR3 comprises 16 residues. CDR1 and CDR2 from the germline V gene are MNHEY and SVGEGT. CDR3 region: CASSYTGLAGSNEQFF. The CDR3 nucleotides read TGTGCCAGCAGTTACACTGGACTAGCGGGGTCGAATGAGCAGTTCTTC.